Given below is one T cell receptor (beta chain) in context. Under the authors' procedure: Nucleated cell number was recorded as an estimate derived from reference gene primer amplification. Data came from immunoSEQ multiplex PCR; TCRdb stores just in-frame clones and leaves some out. V and J calls and clone size follow that table, whereas D and trimming were derived from the DNA. The sample has roughly 250,000 clones, approximately 86% seen once. This sample was taken from a study of blood T cell repertoires in COVID-19. Overall study: COVID-19 samples collected from the United States, Italy and Spain covered acute and convalescent phases.

The length of the CDR3 is 13 residues. V lost 3 bases and J 8 bases, leaving 11 bases between the germline ends. Germline CDR1 is MDHEN and CDR2 is SYDVKM. The specimen was peripheral blood. The receptor was derived from a human donor with COVID-19, enrolled during active disease. The donor label of this sample is uncertain. The V and J genes are TRBV28 and TRBJ2-4; no clear D gene. DNA of the CDR3: TGTGCCAGCAGTTTTAGTGATTTGGACATTCAGTACTTC. This gives the protein CASSFSDLDIQYF.